This T cell receptor beta chain was retrieved from a study of breast tumors, draining lymph nodes, adjacent tissues (dated by TCRdb to the mid-2010s). For context, the study as a whole: The study compared TCR beta repertoires across tumor, adjacent nontumor tissue and axillary lymph nodes from breast cancer patients. The study was designed to assess the relationships and possible T-cell exchange between tumor, surrounding tissue and draining lymph node repertoires in human breast cancer. Study-level results and caveats: The conclusion that tumor T cells originate in lymph nodes was presented as consistent with a hypothesis rather than as directly demonstrated. Tumors showed preferential V and J gene usage, and their T-cell repertoire diversity fell below that of lymph nodes yet above that of nontumor tissue. The data were considered consistent with the idea that most tumor T cells come from the lymph node and then expand in tumor tissue. The similarity between tumor and nontumor tissue repertoires was significantly greater in luminal-like breast cancer than in basal-like breast cancer.

From a lookup of the germline V gene, CDR1 and CDR2 are LGHNA and YSLEER. From the cysteine through the phenylalanine, the CDR3 covers 14 amino acids. The entry retains the CDR3 DNA only, 42 bases that are in frame from base 1. Cut back by 4 bases and 1 base, the V and J ends lie 8 bases apart. The sequencer listed for this sample is Illumina HiSeq 2000. Multiplex PCR amplification was used to generate the TCR beta chain libraries. The amplified TCR beta chain products were analyzed by high-throughput sequencing. Using fastp trimming at Q25 and MiXCR clonotype assembly, TCRdb reanalyzed the public sequencing data and kept in-frame beta chains. Each entry merges the rows of one CDR3 protein and shows their most common DNA and genes. Present in this sample are about 110,000 distinct CDR3 sequences, roughly 29% of which were seen just once. Under 6% of the sample comes from the top ten. This clonotype was seen many times. Its antigen remains undetermined. Within one base of it there is no much larger clone, and no base qualities were kept.

The lymph node samples were taken from the axillary draining lymph nodes of breast cancer patients. Material for sequencing was axillary lymph node tissue. The chain is assembled from TRBV4-3 and TRBJ1-5, with no D gene named confidently. The sequence derives from a female donor with breast cancer. Some clones in this sample may be carry-over from other donors' samples. The CDR3 has the sequence CASSRRQSNQPQHF. The bases read TGCGCCAGCAGCCGGAGGCAGAGCAATCAGCCCCAGCATTTT.